This T cell receptor beta chain was retrieved from a study of T cells in localized non-small cell lung cancer. Regarding this clone: Its antigen is undetermined.

General study results and limits: Of the top 100 tumor clones, median around 60 were in adjacent lung, approximately 28 among its top 100.

Libraries were prepared by immunoSEQ multiplex PCR; TCRdb keeps only in-frame clonotypes and omits some of them. The table records tens of thousands of clones, 84% of them present only once. The sample was peripheral blood, taken before any cancer treatment. This clonotype originated in a man aged 40-75 years with stage I lung adenocarcinoma.

CDR3 nucleotides: TGTGCCAGCAGCCATAGCGGGAGGGCAGACAATGAGCAGTTCTTC. Protein product: CASSHSGRADNEQFF. The chain has TRBV11-3 and TRBJ2-1, with 11 bases that match TRBD2. The ends lost 5 bases at V and 5 bases at J; junction bases unmatched: 5. Per germline, CDR1 SGHNT and CDR2 YENEEA. The CDR3 covers 15 residues.